These 5 T cell receptor beta chains originate from one sample sequenced in a study of T cell responses to AZD1222 COVID-19 vaccine. Only in-frame clones appear in the TCRdb table, and some are missing; sequencing was by immunoSEQ multiplex PCR. The repertoire consists of around 100,000 clones, with 89% occurring once and the leading ten covering 18%. This specimen was peripheral blood, taken on day 0 of AZD1222 vaccination. The receptors come from an adult in good health.

The chain has TRBV7-3 and TRBJ1-2, with D perhaps TRBD1 (5 bases). The germline CDR1 and CDR2 sequences are SGHTA and FQGTGA. Trimming stripped 5 bases from V and 4 bases from J, with 11 bases between. CDR3 length equals 13 residues. The CDR3 DNA follows: TGTGCCAGCAGCCCCTCGGGGCGCTATGGCTACACCTTC. Encoded protein: CASSPSGRYGYTF.

The chain links TRBV6-6 to TRBJ2-1, with 9 positions matching TRBD1. Germline V lookup: CDR1 MNHNY, CDR2 SVGAGI (reference sequence). This CDR3 comprises 15 residues. The ends lost 5 bases at V and 2 bases at J; junction bases unmatched: 4. CDR3 bases: TGTGCCAGCAGTCGGGACAGGGTTGCCTACAATGAGCAGTTCTTC. Its protein is CASSRDRVAYNEQFF.

The chain employs TRBV2 and TRBJ2-7; D not certain. The V end lost 0 bases, the J end lost 2 bases, and 5 bases lay between the germline ends. The CDR3 spans 13 residues. Germline CDR1 reads SNHLY; CDR2 reads FYNNEI. CDR3 nucleotide sequence: TGTGCCAGCAGTGAAGCTACGACCTACGAGCAGTACTTC. This sequence encodes CASSEATTYEQYF.

The chain combines TRBV28 with TRBJ2-7, with 8 positions matching TRBD1. The CDR3 is 13 amino acids. Unmatched junction bases numbered 5, after V lost 3 bases and J lost 7 bases. Looked up from germline, CDR1 is MDHEN and CDR2 is SYDVKM. The CDR3 region has the DNA TGTGCCAGCAGTTTTCAGGGGGCTCGGGAGCAGTACTTC. It yields the protein CASSFQGAREQYF. Variable domain in full (rest from reference TRBV28 and TRBJ2-7): DVKVTQSSRYLVKRTGEKVFLECVQDMDHENMFWYRQDPGLGLRLIYFSYDVKMKEKGDIPEGYSVSREKKERFSLILESASTNQTSMYLCASSFQGAREQYFGPGTRLTVT.

Here the CDR3 reads CASSQVGTPTGELFF. CDR3 bases: TGCGCCAGCAGCCAAGTAGGGACTCCCACCGGGGAGCTGTTTTTT. The rearrangement joins TRBV4-1 to TRBJ2-2; possible D gene TRBD2, 6 bases. V lost 1 base and J lost 4, with 10 bases in between. The CDR3 contains 15 residues. Germline lookup yields CDR1 MGHRA and CDR2 YSYEKL.